These T cell receptor beta chains were read from a single sample in a study of cytotoxic CD8 clonotypes in ibrutinib-treated CLL. Clones were read by immunoSEQ multiplex PCR, and TCRdb kept only the in-frame ones, dropping some. The sample yields approximately 45,000 clones, under 75% seen once. The specimen was PBMCs, collected after 12 months of ibrutinib treatment. Every receptor here comes from a human donor with chronic lymphocytic leukemia. The CDR3 runs from the conserved cysteine through the conserved F or W. The D gene is left open where the match is weak. Clone sizes are given selectively: once, few, many, or a class where the clone is expanded.

d_gene | abundance | j_gene | v_gene | CDR3nt | CDR3aa
. | . | TRBJ1-1 | TRBV5-1 | TGCGCCAGCAGCTTGGATCACGGGGACACTGAAGCTTTCTTT | CASSLDHGDTEAFF
. | . | TRBJ1-2 | TRBV6-5 | TGTGCCAGCAGTCTATGGACAGCGGGAGGCACCTTC | CASSLWTAGGTF
. | once | TRBJ2-3 | TRBV6-4 | TGTGCCAGCAAAGACAGCACAGATACGCAGTATTTT | CASKDSTDTQYF
TRBD1 | . | TRBJ2-7 | TRBV12-5 | TGTGCTAGTGGTTTGGTTGAGGGGGCCTCCTACGAGCAGTACTTC | CASGLVEGASYEQYF
TRBD1 | . | TRBJ1-5 | TRBV19 | TGTGCCAGTAGTATCTCTTACAGGGGCCGCAATCAGCCCCAGCATTTT | CASSISYRGRNQPQHF
TRBD1 | . | TRBJ1-6 | TRBV27 | TGTGCCAGCAGATCCAATTCTAGGGGGCTTAATTCACCCCTCCACTTT | CASRSNSRGLNSPLHF
TRBD1 | once | TRBJ2-7 | TRBV18 | TGTGCCAGCTCACCTCCGGGACAGGGGGTTTACGAGCAGTACTTC | CASSPPGQGVYEQYF
TRBD2 | . | TRBJ2-3 | TRBV6-5 | TGTGCCAGCAGTTACTCTAGCGGGGTCCCCACAGATACGCAGTATTTT | CASSYSSGVPTDTQYF
. | . | TRBJ2-5 | TRBV6-6 | TGTGCCAGCATGGCAGGGAACATGGAGACCCAGTACTTC | CASMAGNMETQYF
. | . | TRBJ1-2 | TRBV7-3 | TGTGCCAGCAGCTTGGGGACACCATATGGCTACACCTTC | CASSLGTPYGYTF
. | . | TRBJ2-2 | TRBV10-1 | TGCGCCAGCAGCCGTAGCTCGGCCGGGGAGCTGTTTTTT | CASSRSSAGELFF
TRBD2 | . | TRBJ2-7 | TRBV7-8 | TGTGCCAGCAGCTTAGCGGAGGATCTGGGGGGGAACGAGCAGTACTTC | CASSLAEDLGGNEQYF
. | . | TRBJ2-2 | TRBV7-7 | TGTGCTAGCAGCCGCCTAGATTCTTCCGGGGAGCTGTTTTTT | CASSRLDSSGELFF
. | once | TRBJ2-6 | TRBV6-6 | TGTGCCAGCAGTCTACACTCTGGGGCCAACGTCCTGACTTTC | CASSLHSGANVLTF
. | few | TRBJ2-2 | TRBV9 | TGTGCCAGCAGTACTCTAGCGCTCTTCGGGGAGCTGTTTTTT | CASSTLALFGELFF
. | . | TRBJ1-2 | TRBV5-1 | TGCGCCAGCAGCATCGGCCCCCGGGGGGAACATGGCTACACCTTC | CASSIGPRGEHGYTF
. | . | TRBJ1-2 | TRBV4-1 | TGCGCCAGCAGCCCCTCGTGGGGGGCGGAAGGAGGCTACACCTTC | CASSPSWGAEGGYTF
TRBD2 | . | TRBJ2-5 | TRBV7-2 | TGTGCCAGCAGCTATGGGACTAGCGTGAGTGAAGAGACCCAGTACTTC | CASSYGTSVSEETQYF
TRBD1 | . | TRBJ2-3 | TRBV7-9 | TGTGCCAGCAGCTTGGGACAGGGTCGGACAGATACGCAGTATTTT | CASSLGQGRTDTQYF
. | once | TRBJ1-1 | TRBV18 | TGTGCCAGCTCCCGAATGAACACTGAAGCTTTCTTT | CASSRMNTEAFF
. | . | TRBJ1-6 | TRBV30 | TGTGCCTGGAGTCCCCAGACGACAAATAATTCACCCCTCCACTTT | CAWSPQTTNNSPLHF
. | . | TRBJ1-1 | TRBV18 | TGTGCCAGCTCACCAGGGGCTAACACTGAAGCTTTCTTT | CASSPGANTEAFF
. | . | TRBJ1-4 | TRBV7-3 | TGTGCCAGCAGCTTGAGAGGGTTAGCAACTAATGAAAAACTGTTTTTT | CASSLRGLATNEKLFF
. | few | TRBJ1-5 | TRBV7-8 | TGTGCCAGCAGCCGAGCGGACCCTAGCAATCAGCCCCAGCATTTT | CASSRADPSNQPQHF
. | few | TRBJ2-7 | TRBV7-9 | TGTGCCAGCAGCTTACCCGACCCCTACGAGCAGTACTTC | CASSLPDPYEQYF
TRBD1 | . | TRBJ2-3 | TRBV28 | TGTGCCAGCAGTTCATATGGACAGGGGTCAGATACGCAGTATTTT | CASSSYGQGSDTQYF
. | . | TRBJ2-3 | TRBV7-3 | TGTGCCAGCAGCCTCGGGGGGCCCAGCACAGATACGCAGTATTTT | CASSLGGPSTDTQYF
. | few | TRBJ1-2 | TRBV6-4 | TGTGCCAGCAGTGAACCTCCGGGACCCTACACCTTC | CASSEPPGPYTF
. | few | TRBJ2-5 | TRBV7-9 | TGTGCCAGCAGCTTCGAGGGTTTTACGGGCAGAGAGACCCAGTACTTC | CASSFEGFTGRETQYF
TRBD2 | . | TRBJ2-5 | TRBV6-4 | TGTGCCAGCAGTCAAGATTCGGCGGGGGGACGAGAGACCCAGTACTTC | CASSQDSAGGRETQYF
. | . | TRBJ2-7 | TRBV5-1 | TGCGCCAGCAGCCCATGGGACTTAGGCTACGAGCAGTACTTC | CASSPWDLGYEQYF
. | . | TRBJ1-2 | TRBV27 | TGTGCCAGCAGTTTATTACACAGATCTGCCCATGGCTACACCTTC | CASSLLHRSAHGYTF
TRBD1 | . | TRBJ1-5 | TRBV6-5 | TGTGCCAGCAGCAGCGGGACAGCAGACAATCAGCCCCAGCATTTT | CASSSGTADNQPQHF
. | . | TRBJ2-4 | TRBV6-1 | TGTGCCAGCAGTGAAGAGGTGGGCTGGAACATTCAGTACTTC | CASSEEVGWNIQYF
. | . | TRBJ2-2 | TRBV29-1 | TGCAGCGTTGTGAGGTCCCCGAACACCGGGGAGCTGTTTTTT | CSVVRSPNTGELFF
. | . | TRBJ1-4 | TRBV11-2 | TGTGCCAGCAGCTTAGATCTAGGGGCTTCTGAAAAACTGTTTTTT | CASSLDLGASEKLFF
. | . | TRBJ1-6 | TRBV21-1 | TGTGCCAGCACAACCGGACAGGGGAATTCACCCCTCCACTTT | CASTTGQGNSPLHF
. | . | TRBJ2-3 | TRBV30 | TGTGCCTGGACTCGCCAAGCGGGTACGCAGTATTTT | CAWTRQAGTQYF
. | . | TRBJ1-1 | TRBV6-5 | TGTGCCAGCAGCTCACGGACGGGGAACACTGAAGCTTTCTTT | CASSSRTGNTEAFF
. | . | TRBJ1-1 | TRBV2 | TGTGCCATCAAATCGTGGGGAATGAACACTGAAGCTTTCTTT | CAIKSWGMNTEAFF
. | once | TRBJ1-1 | TRBV6-6 | TGTGCCAGCAGTCGGACAGTTGAGGTAGCTTTCTTT | CASSRTVEVAFF
. | . | TRBJ2-1 | TRBV27 | TGTGCCAGCAGTTTATCGTGGACAGCGCACAATGAGCAGTTCTTC | CASSLSWTAHNEQFF
TRBD2 | . | TRBJ2-5 | TRBV30 | TGTGCCTGGAATGGGGGGGGTATTGGAGAGACCCAGTACTTC | CAWNGGGIGETQYF
. | . | TRBJ1-3 | TRBV10-3 | TGTGCCATCAGTGGTGGTCTTGGCAGGTCTGGAAACACCATATATTTT | CAISGGLGRSGNTIYF
TRBD1 | few | TRBJ1-4 | TRBV5-4 | TGTGCCAGCAGCGTCCGAGGAGGGGGCGAAAAACTGTTTTTT | CASSVRGGGEKLFF